The source of this T cell receptor (beta chain) is a study of cytomegalovirus exposure and HLA in healthy donors. Study-wide background: A later analysis reported the same platform for the 100 to 150 validation repertoires and the roughly 670 first-cohort repertoires. Whole-study findings and limits: Despite most TCR sequences being rare, some public TCRs occurred in many donors. There were approximately 150 TCR beta chains listed as cytomegalovirus-associated. According to a later analysis, TCR clusters from the first cohort tended to co-occur in the 120 or so validation repertoires.

The assay was immunoSEQ multiplex PCR, and TCRdb's table has in-frame clones only and misses some. The sample gives 200,000 or so clones, approximately 80% of which show up once; 10% to 15% is in the top ten. Notes on this clone: Its antigen is not known.

Sequencing was carried out using PBMCs. This clonotype was sampled from a woman in her twenties or thirties in good health and CMV-seropositive.

The CDR3 loop is CASSRLDSNQPQHF. The CDR3 bases are TGTGCCAGCAGTAGACTGGATAGCAATCAGCCCCAGCATTTT. The chain combines TRBV7-9 with TRBJ1-5; D ambiguous. The length of the CDR3 is 14 residues. Germline V gene lookup returns CDR1 SEHNR and CDR2 FQNEAQ (reference sequence). V was cut by 6 bases and J by 0 bases, with 9 bases left in between.